These 23 T cell receptor beta chains came from one sample sequenced in a study of cytotoxic CD8 clonotypes in ibrutinib-treated CLL. Sequencing was performed with immunoSEQ multiplex PCR; in TCRdb, only in-frame clones are kept and a portion is missing. The sample records over 140,000 clones, about 84% being singletons. The sample was PBMCs, taken after 36 months of ibrutinib treatment. These receptors were taken from a human donor with chronic lymphocytic leukemia.

The chain carries TRBV4-2 and TRBJ2-1; D gene ambiguous. Germline V CDR1 and CDR2: LGHNA, YNFKEQ. V shed 5 bases and J shed 2 bases, with 13 bases lying between them. The CDR3 is made up of 15 amino acids. CDR3 in DNA: TGTGCCAGCAGCGTCGATCACTTACCCTACAATGAGCAGTTCTTC. It yields the protein CASSVDHLPYNEQFF.

V is TRBV28 and J is TRBJ2-7, with D possibly being TRBD1 (6 bases). The CDR3 totals 16 residues. V gave up 6 bases and J gave up 0 bases, with 18 bases separating them. The V gene's germline CDR1 is MDHEN and CDR2 SYDVKM. CDR3 protein: CASSLTWDKHSYEQYF. As DNA, the CDR3 is TGTGCCAGCAGCCTCACCTGGGACAAGCACTCCTACGAGCAGTACTTC.

V is TRBV15 and J is TRBJ2-7; 9 bases fit TRBD2. Germline CDR1 is LNHNV and CDR2 is YYDKDF (reference sequence). Trimming took 5 bases from V and 3 from J; bases not matched to a gene: 5. The CDR3 is 14 amino acids. The CDR3 spells CATSGASGDYEQYF. DNA for the CDR3: TGTGCCACCAGCGGGGCTAGCGGGGACTACGAGCAGTACTTC.

This clone has more than one count but fewer than ten. The rearrangement joins TRBV10-3 to TRBJ1-5, with D unclear. V lost 3 bases and J lost 5, with 5 bases in between. CDR1 and CDR2 (germline): ENHRY, SYGVKD. CDR3 size: 12 residues. The CDR3 DNA is TGTGCCATCAGTGATGGAGATCAGCCCCAGCATTTT. It yields the protein CAISDGDQPQHF.

The V call is TRBV5-4, the J call TRBJ1-1; TRBD1 aligns across 8 bases. Germline V gene sequence: CDR1 SGHNT, CDR2 YYREEE (reference sequence). The trim removed 4 bases at V and 2 bases at J, leaving 10 bases unmatched. The CDR3 is made up of 16 amino acids. As DNA, the CDR3 is TGTGCCAGCAGCCCCGGACAGGGCGGGGGTAACACTGAAGCTTTCTTT. Translating gives CASSPGQGGGNTEAFF.

This chain connects TRBV6-5 to TRBJ1-4; no clear D gene. CDR1 MNHEY and CDR2 SVGAGI come from the germline V gene. V was pared by 2 bases and J by 10 bases, with 14 bases between. The CDR3 runs to 14 residues. The CDR3 loop reads CASSYGKGSGKLFF. CDR3 in DNA: TGTGCCAGCAGTTACGGTAAAGGGTCGGGAAAACTGTTTTTT.

Here the CDR3 reads CASSLPGYYEQYF. The CDR3 coding sequence is TGTGCCAGCAGTCTACCGGGGTACTACGAGCAGTACTTC. The rearrangement uses TRBV28 and TRBJ2-7; weak D call: TRBD2 (5 bases). Germline assignment: CDR1 MDHEN and CDR2 SYDVKM. The CDR3 spans 13 residues. Between the trimmed V and J ends, which lost 5 bases and 3 bases, there was a span of 11 bases.

This clone was counted only a few times. The chain joins TRBV7-7 to TRBJ2-5, with TRBD1 identical over 10 bases. Germline CDR1 SSHAT, CDR2 FNYEAQ (reference sequence). The CDR3 loop spans 15 amino acids. J was trimmed by 5 bases and V by 5 bases; bases with no gene match: 8. Here the CDR3 DNA reads TGTGCCAGCAGCCGGGTGGGACAGGGGACTGAGACCCAGTACTTC. Translated: CASSRVGQGTETQYF.

This clone is a singleton in its sample. The genes are TRBV28 and TRBJ1-3; D call uncertain. In germline, CDR1 is MDHEN, CDR2 SYDVKM. The CDR3 is 14 residues long. The ends were cut back, 2 bases at V and 0 bases at J, with 5 bases in the middle. In nucleotides, the CDR3 is TGTGCCAGCAGTTTAGGTGGCTCTGGAAACACCATATATTTT. Its protein product is CASSLGGSGNTIYF.

The gene calls are TRBV2 and TRBJ1-2; 11 bases are a match to TRBD1. The V and J ends lost 6 bases and 6 bases, in that order; junction bases with no gene match: 3. Germline V gene sequence: CDR1 SNHLY, CDR2 FYNNEI. The CDR3 contains 13 residues. The CDR3 loop is CASSGQGADGYTF. CDR3 DNA sequence: TGTGCCAGCAGCGGACAGGGGGCAGATGGCTACACCTTC. Full variable domain (missing parts from reference TRBV2 and TRBJ1-2): EPEVTQTPSHQVTQMGQEVILRCVPISNHLYFYWYRQILGQKVEFLVSFYNNEISEKSEIFDDQFSVERPDGSNFTLKIRSTKLEDSAMYFCASSGQGADGYTFGSGTRLTVV.

This sequence joins TRBV7-9 and TRBJ1-1; 9 bases are shared with TRBD1. This CDR3 has 15 amino acids. Germline lookup yields CDR1 SEHNR and CDR2 FQNEAQ (reference sequence). V was clipped by 5 bases and J by 6 bases; unmatched bases: 10. CDR3 in amino acids: CASSLGDRVGAEAFF. DNA of the CDR3: TGTGCCAGCAGCCTGGGGGACAGGGTTGGGGCTGAAGCTTTCTTT.

V and J are TRBV11-3 and TRBJ2-1, with 7 bases aligning to TRBD2. The J segment lost 2 bases and the V segment lost 5 bases, leaving 9 bases of the junction unmatched. The CDR3 runs to 16 residues. Germline values: CDR1 SGHNT, CDR2 YENEEA. The CDR3 loop reads CASSPGGAGAYNEQFF. CDR3 DNA sequence: TGTGCCAGCAGCCCCGGGGGTGCGGGAGCCTACAATGAGCAGTTCTTC.

The V call is TRBV4-1, the J call TRBJ1-5; possible D gene TRBD1, 5 bases. V was clipped by 6 bases and J by 2 bases, with 11 bases between them. Germline loops: CDR1 MGHRA, CDR2 YSYEKL. CDR3 length: 14 amino acids. CDR3 sequence (DNA): TGCGCCAGCAGTCGTGGGGCAGGCAATCAGCCCCAGCATTTT. The encoded protein is CASSRGAGNQPQHF.

This chain links TRBV18 with TRBJ1-2; D call uncertain. Trimming removed 3 bases from V and 4 bases from J, with 9 bases in between. Germline assignment: CDR1 KGHSH and CDR2 LQKENI. CDR3 length: 13 residues. Here the CDR3 DNA reads TGTGCCAGCTCACCTCAGGACCGCTATGGCTACACCTTC. This gives the protein CASSPQDRYGYTF.

The chain has TRBV6-6 and TRBJ2-3, with D maybe TRBD2 (5 bases). Trimming removed 6 bases at V and 6 bases at J, with 13 bases between. Germline CDR1 is MNHNY and CDR2 is SVGAGI (reference sequence). The CDR3 has 13 residues. The chain's CDR3 is CASRRATYDTQYF. The CDR3 DNA reads as TGTGCCAGCAGGAGGGCGACGTACGATACGCAGTATTTT.

The chain combines TRBV25-1 with TRBJ2-3; either TRBD1 or TRBD2 may fit D (5 bases each). Trimming left V 4 bases short and J 3 bases short, with 11 bases between. The CDR3 runs to 14 residues. Per germline, CDR1 MGHDK and CDR2 SYGVNS. The CDR3 sequence: CASSAAGRTDTQYF. CDR3 nucleotide sequence: TGTGCCAGCAGTGCGGCAGGGAGAACAGATACGCAGTATTTT. Variable domain in full (rest from reference TRBV25-1 and TRBJ2-3): EADIYQTPRYLVIGTGKKITLECSQTMGHDKMYWYQQDPGMELHLIHYSYGVNSTEKGDLSSESTVSRIRTEHFPLTLESARPSHTSQYLCASSAAGRTDTQYFGPGTRLTVL.

This clone was picked up a small number of times. CDR3 amino acids: CASSIRGINQPQHF. The CDR3 region has the DNA TGTGCCAGTAGTATTCGGGGCATCAATCAGCCCCAGCATTTT. The chain uses TRBV19 and TRBJ1-5; TRBD1 might be the D (5 bases). The CDR3 has 14 residues. The V end lost 3 bases, the J end lost 3 bases, and 9 bases lay between the germline ends. Germline V gene lookup returns CDR1 LNHDA and CDR2 SQIVND (reference sequence).

The J gene is TRBJ2-3, the V gene TRBV7-8, with 7 nucleotides matching TRBD2. This CDR3 has 16 residues. The junction had 6 bases not matched to a gene; V was cut back by 0 bases and J by 3 bases. CDR1 SGHVS and CDR2 FQNEAQ come from the germline V gene. The CDR3 here is CASSLAPAGVTDTQYF. CDR3 bases: TGTGCCAGCAGCTTAGCGCCGGCGGGGGTAACAGATACGCAGTATTTT.

The chain employs TRBV18 and TRBJ2-7; tentatively, D is TRBD2 (6 bases). The CDR3 length is 13 residues. Germline assignment: CDR1 KGHSH and CDR2 LQKENI. V lost 6 bases and J lost 4, with 13 bases in between. In DNA form, the CDR3 reads TGTGCCAGCTCGACCAATGCGGGGTACGAGCAGTACTTC. It yields the protein CASSTNAGYEQYF.

This clone was seen repeatedly, ten times or more. This sequence joins TRBV7-8 and TRBJ1-5; the D gene is possibly TRBD1 (5 bases). This CDR3 is built from 14 residues. The ends were cut back, 5 bases at V and 0 bases at J, with 8 bases in the middle. The V gene's germline CDR1 is SGHVS and CDR2 FQNEAQ. CDR3 residues: CASSLGDSNQPQHF. In DNA form, the CDR3 reads TGTGCCAGCAGCCTAGGGGATAGCAATCAGCCCCAGCATTTT.

This chain links TRBV19 with TRBJ1-2, with TRBD1 matching over 10 bases. Germline V lookup: CDR1 LNHDA, CDR2 SQIVND (reference sequence). The length of the CDR3 is 16 residues. V lost 2 bases, J lost 2 bases, and 5 bases stayed unmatched. DNA for the CDR3: TGTGCCAGTAGTATATCGGGACAGGGGAAAAACTATGGCTACACCTTC. Its protein product is CASSISGQGKNYGYTF.

About this clone itself: The junction departs from the called germline gene at one end, perhaps through a read error. The J gene is TRBJ1-1, the V gene TRBV27, with a tentative D call TRBD1 (5 bases). The germline V gene has CDR1 MNHEY and CDR2 SMNVEV (reference sequence). The length of the CDR3 is 16 residues. Here the CDR3 reads CASSLSHLIWGTKAFF. DNA of the CDR3: TGTGCCAGCAGTTTATCTCACCTAATATGGGGCACTAAAGCTTTCTTT.

J is TRBJ2-7 and V is TRBV11-2; D unclear. The germline gives CDR1 SGHAT, CDR2 FQNNGV. The V and J ends lost 1 base and 3 bases respectively, with 13 bases between them. The CDR3 runs 15 residues. CDR3 nucleotide sequence: TGTGCCAGCAGCTTAGTTTCGCCGTCAGTCTACGAGCAGTACTTC. The encoded protein is CASSLVSPSVYEQYF. The entire variable domain, with the rest obtained from reference TRBV11-2 and TRBJ2-7, is as follows: EAGVAQSPRYKIIEKRQSVAFWCNPISGHATLYWYQQILGQGPKLLIQFQNNGVVDDSQLPKDRFSAERLKGVDSTLKIQPAKLEDSAVYLCASSLVSPSVYEQYFGPGTRLTVT.